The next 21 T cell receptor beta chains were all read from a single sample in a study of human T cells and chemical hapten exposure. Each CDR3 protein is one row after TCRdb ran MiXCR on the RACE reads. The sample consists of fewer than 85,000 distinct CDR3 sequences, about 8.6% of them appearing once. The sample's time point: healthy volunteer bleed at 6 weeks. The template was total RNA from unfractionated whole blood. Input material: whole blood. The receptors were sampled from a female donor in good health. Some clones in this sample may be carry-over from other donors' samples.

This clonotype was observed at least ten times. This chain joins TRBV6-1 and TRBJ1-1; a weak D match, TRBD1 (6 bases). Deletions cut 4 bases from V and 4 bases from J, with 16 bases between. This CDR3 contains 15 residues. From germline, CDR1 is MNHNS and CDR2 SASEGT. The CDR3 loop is CASSGQVKRVTEAFF. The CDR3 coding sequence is TGTGCCAGCAGTGGACAGGTTAAGAGGGTCACTGAAGCTTTCTTT.

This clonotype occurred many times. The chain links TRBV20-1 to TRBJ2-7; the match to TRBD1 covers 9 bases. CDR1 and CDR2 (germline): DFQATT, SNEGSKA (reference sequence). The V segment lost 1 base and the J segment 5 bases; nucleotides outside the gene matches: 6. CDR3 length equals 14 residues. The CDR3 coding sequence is TGCAGTGCTAGAGGGGGACAGGGTATGGACGAGCAGTACTTC. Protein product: CSARGGQGMDEQYF.

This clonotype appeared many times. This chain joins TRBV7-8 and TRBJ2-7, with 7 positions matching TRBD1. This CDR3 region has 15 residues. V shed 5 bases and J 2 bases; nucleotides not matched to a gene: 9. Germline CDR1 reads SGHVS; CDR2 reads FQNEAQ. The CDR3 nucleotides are TGTGCCAGCAGCGACCCCGGGACAGTGACCTACGAGCAGTACTTC. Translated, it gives CASSDPGTVTYEQYF.

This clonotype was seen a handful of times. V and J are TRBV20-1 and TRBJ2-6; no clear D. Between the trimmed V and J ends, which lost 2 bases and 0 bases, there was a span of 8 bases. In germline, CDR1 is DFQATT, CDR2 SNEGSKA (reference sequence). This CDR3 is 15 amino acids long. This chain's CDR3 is CSARPSSSGANVLTF. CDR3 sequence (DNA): TGCAGTGCTAGACCCTCTAGCTCTGGGGCCAACGTCCTGACTTTC.

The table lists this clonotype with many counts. CDR3 in amino acids: CASCGGAGDTQYF. CDR3 sequence (DNA): TGTGCCAGCTGCGGGGGGGCCGGAGATACGCAGTATTTT. The rearrangement links TRBV2 to TRBJ2-3; 9 nucleotides line up with TRBD2. The CDR3 consists of 13 residues. The germline gives CDR1 SNHLY, CDR2 FYNNEI. J was trimmed by 5 bases and V by 8 bases; bases with no gene match: 5.

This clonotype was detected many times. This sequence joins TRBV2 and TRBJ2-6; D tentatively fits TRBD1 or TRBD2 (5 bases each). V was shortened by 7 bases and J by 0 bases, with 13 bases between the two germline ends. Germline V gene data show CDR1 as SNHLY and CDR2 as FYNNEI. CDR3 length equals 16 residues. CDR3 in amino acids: CASTWDGHSGANVLTF. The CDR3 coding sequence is TGTGCCAGCACATGGGACGGCCACTCTGGGGCCAACGTCCTGACTTTC.

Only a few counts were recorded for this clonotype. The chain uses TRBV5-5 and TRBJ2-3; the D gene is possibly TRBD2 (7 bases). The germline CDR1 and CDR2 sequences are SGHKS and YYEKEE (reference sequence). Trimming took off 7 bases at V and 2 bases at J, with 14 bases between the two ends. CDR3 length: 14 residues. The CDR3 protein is CASEGGRITDTQYF. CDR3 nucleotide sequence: TGTGCCAGCGAGGGGGGGCGGATCACAGATACGCAGTATTTT.

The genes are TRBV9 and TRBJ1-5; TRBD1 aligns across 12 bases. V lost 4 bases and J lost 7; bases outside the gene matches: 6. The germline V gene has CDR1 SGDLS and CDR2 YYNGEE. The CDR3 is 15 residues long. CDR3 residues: CASSRGQGANQPQHF. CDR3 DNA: TGTGCCAGCAGCCGGGGACAGGGGGCTAACCAGCCCCAGCATTTT.

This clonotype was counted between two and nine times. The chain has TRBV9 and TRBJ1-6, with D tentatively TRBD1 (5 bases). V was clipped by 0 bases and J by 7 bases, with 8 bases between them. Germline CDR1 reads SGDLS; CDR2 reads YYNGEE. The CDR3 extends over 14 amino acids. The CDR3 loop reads CASSVAQGNSPLHF. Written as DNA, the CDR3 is TGTGCCAGCAGCGTAGCCCAGGGAAATTCACCCCTCCACTTT.

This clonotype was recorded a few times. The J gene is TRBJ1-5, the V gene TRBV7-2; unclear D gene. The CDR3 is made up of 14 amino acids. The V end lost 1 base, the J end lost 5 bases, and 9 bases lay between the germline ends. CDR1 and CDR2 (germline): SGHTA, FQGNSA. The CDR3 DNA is TGTGCCAGCAGCTTAGATGGAAGGTATCAGCCCCAGCATTTT. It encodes CASSLDGRYQPQHF.

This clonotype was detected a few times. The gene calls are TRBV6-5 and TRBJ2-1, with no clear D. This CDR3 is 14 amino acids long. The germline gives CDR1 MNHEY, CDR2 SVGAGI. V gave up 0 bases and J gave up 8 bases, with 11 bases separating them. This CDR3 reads CASSYSELADEQFF. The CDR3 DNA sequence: TGTGCCAGCAGTTACTCTGAATTAGCAGATGAGCAGTTCTTC.

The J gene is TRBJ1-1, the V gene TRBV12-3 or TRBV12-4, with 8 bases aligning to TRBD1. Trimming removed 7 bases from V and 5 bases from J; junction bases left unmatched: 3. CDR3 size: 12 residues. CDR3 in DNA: TGTGCCAGCAATGGGGACAGGACTGAAGCTTTCTTT. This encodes CASNGDRTEAFF.

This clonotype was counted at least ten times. The CDR3 is CASSQVDEGDTQYF. The CDR3, as DNA: TGTGCCAGCAGCCAAGTCGATGAGGGAGATACGCAGTATTTT. The chain carries TRBV4-2 and TRBJ2-3; D perhaps matches TRBD2 (5 bases). CDR1 is LGHNA and CDR2 is YNFKEQ in the germline V gene. The CDR3 contains 14 residues. V lost 1 base and J lost 5, with 10 bases in between.

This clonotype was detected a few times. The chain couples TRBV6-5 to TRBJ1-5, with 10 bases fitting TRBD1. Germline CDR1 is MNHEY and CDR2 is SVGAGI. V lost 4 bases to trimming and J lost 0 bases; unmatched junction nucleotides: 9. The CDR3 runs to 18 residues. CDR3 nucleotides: TGTGCCAGCAGTTCGGACAGGGGGGGGCCGTATAGCAATCAGCCCCAGCATTTT. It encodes CASSSDRGGPYSNQPQHF.

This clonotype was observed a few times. The CDR3 is CSARVVSSGGSGANVLTF. CDR3 coding DNA: TGCAGTGCTAGAGTTGTTTCTAGCGGGGGGTCTGGGGCCAACGTCCTGACTTTC. The chain combines TRBV20-1 with TRBJ2-6; 11 bases are a match to TRBD2. This CDR3 region has 18 residues. The V gene end was trimmed by 1 base and the J gene end by 1 base; junction bases not matched to a gene: 6. Germline V gives CDR1 DFQATT, CDR2 SNEGSKA (reference sequence).

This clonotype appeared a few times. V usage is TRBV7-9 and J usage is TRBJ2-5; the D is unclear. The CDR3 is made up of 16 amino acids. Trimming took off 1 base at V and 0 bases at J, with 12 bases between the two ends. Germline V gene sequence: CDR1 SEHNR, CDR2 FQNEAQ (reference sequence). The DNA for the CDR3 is TGTGCCAGCAGCTTAGATAATGTGGGGAACCAAGAGACCCAGTACTTC. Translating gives CASSLDNVGNQETQYF.

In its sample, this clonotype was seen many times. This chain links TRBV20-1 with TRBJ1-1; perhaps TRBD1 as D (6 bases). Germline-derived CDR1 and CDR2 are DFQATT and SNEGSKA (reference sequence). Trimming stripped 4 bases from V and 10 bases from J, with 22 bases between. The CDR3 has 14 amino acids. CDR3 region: CSAIKPSHRTAAFF. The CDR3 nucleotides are TGCAGTGCTATAAAACCCTCCCATCGGACAGCAGCTTTCTTT.

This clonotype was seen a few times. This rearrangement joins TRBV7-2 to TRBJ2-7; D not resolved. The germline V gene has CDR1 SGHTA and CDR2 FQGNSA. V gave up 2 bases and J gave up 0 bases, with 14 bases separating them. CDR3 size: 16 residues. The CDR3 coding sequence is TGTGCCAGCAGCTTAACCCGCAGTGCAGCCTCCTACGAGCAGTACTTC. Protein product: CASSLTRSAASYEQYF.

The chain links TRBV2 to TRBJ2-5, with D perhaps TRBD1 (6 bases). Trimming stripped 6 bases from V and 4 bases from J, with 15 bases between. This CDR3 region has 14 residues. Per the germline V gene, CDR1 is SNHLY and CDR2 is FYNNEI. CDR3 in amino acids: CASSGTTAGETQYF. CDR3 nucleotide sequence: TGTGCCAGCAGCGGGACAACGGCAGGAGAGACCCAGTACTTC.

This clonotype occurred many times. CDR3 nucleotides: TGCAGTGCTAAACTAGCGGGGGACCGGTCGGAGCAGTACTTC. It translates to CSAKLAGDRSEQYF. The J gene is TRBJ2-7, the V gene TRBV20-1; 11 nucleotides match TRBD2. Germline V gene sequence: CDR1 DFQATT, CDR2 SNEGSKA (reference sequence). The CDR3 consists of 14 residues. V shed 4 bases and J 7 bases; nucleotides not matched to a gene: 9.

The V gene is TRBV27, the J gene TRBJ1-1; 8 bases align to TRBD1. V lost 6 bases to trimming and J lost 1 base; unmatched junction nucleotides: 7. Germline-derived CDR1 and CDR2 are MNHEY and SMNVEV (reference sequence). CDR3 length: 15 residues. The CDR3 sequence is CASSYRGAWNTEAFF. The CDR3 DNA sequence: TGTGCCAGCAGCTACAGGGGGGCCTGGAACACTGAAGCTTTCTTT.